This T cell receptor beta chain is drawn from a study of T-cell memory formation after mild COVID-19 (dated by TCRdb to the early 2020s). Some background on the complete study: TCR sequence clusters from the two donors were largely donor specific. Longitudinal TCRalpha and TCRbeta repertoire sequencing tracked T-cell clones expanding and contracting after mild COVID-19 in a couple of donors. The cohort was made up of two young adult volunteers, one female and one male, who were previously healthy.

Between the V and J ends, shortened by 3 bases and 1 base respectively, the junction contains 6 bases. The germline V gene (reference sequence) specifies DFQATT as CDR1 and SNEGSKA as CDR2. The CDR3, cysteine through phenylalanine, is 12 amino acids long. Just the 36-base CDR3 DNA is kept, in frame starting at base 1. Ficoll-Paque density gradient centrifugation was used to isolate PBMCs. These reads were obtained on an Illumina NovaSeq 6000. cDNA libraries for TCRalpha and TCRbeta were prepared by 5'RACE using constant-segment primers, with sample barcodes and unique molecular identifiers added. RNA was extracted from every sample with Trizol reagent. Library amplification was performed in two PCR steps, and a second sample barcode and Illumina TruSeq adapters were introduced in the second step. Sequencing of the libraries was done on an Illumina NovaSeq, producing 2 x 150 bp paired-end reads. The paper's processing steps were these. Reads were demultiplexed and collapsed into UMI-guided consensus sequences with migec v1.2.7. Using mixcr v2.1.11, UMI consensuses were aligned to TRA and TRB V and J templates and then assembled into clonotypes. A clonotype was counted as expanded or contracted only if both edgeR and NoisET called the change significant, with noise models trained on biological replicates. For edgeR calls, the thresholds were a false discovery rate-adjusted p below 0.01 and a log2 fold-change of 1. PCA with hierarchical clustering of max-normalized trajectories of the 1000 most abundant clonotypes was used as exploratory dynamics analysis. Each responding clone was given a CD4 or CD8 phenotype based on the CD4+ and CD8+ repertoires, which had been sequenced separately. TCRdb redid the processing of the public reads, applying fastp at Q25 and MiXCR, and retained in-frame beta chains. Here each entry gathers all rows of one CDR3 protein and keeps the most common genes and DNA. TCRdb, not the authors, supplied the V and J calls. This sample is represented by roughly 400,000 distinct CDR3 sequences; 15% to 20% of them were singletons. Of the sample, roughly 21% is held by the ten largest clones.

The investigation overall reported the following: Some responding clones were detected in pre-infection memory, which suggested that pre-existing cross-reactive memory T cells had joined the SARS-CoV-2 response. The study covered only a couple of mild cases, and larger cohorts including severe cases with pre-infection samples were considered necessary. Contracting CD4+ clones turned up mainly in the CM and EM memory subsets, whereas EMRA was where CD8+ clones were enriched. From day 15 to 85, contracting clones showed balanced CD4/CD8 phenotypes, whereas a second wave of clones that expanded from day 15 to 37 leaned towards CD4+. Whether the second-wave clones peaking on day 37 were SARS-CoV-2 specific was not confirmed.

This clonotype was detected a few times. What this receptor recognizes is not known. No base-level quality is on record; no much larger clone is a single base apart. The specimen was PBMCs or a T cell subset sorted from them (not recorded which). The chain couples TRBV20-1 to TRBJ1-1; there is no confident call for the D gene. The sequence was collected from a man aged 18 to 30 who had mild COVID-19 (a few samples of this study predate the infection). The sample titles of this study are shuffled in the database, so cell type and time point are left out; the donor was told from shared clones. The DNA reads as follows: TGCAGTGCTAGTAGGCAGAACACTGAAGCTTTCTTT. This yields the protein CSASRQNTEAFF.